This T cell receptor (beta chain) was retrieved from a study of identical twins. Study findings and constraints: Among beta out-of-frame sequences, excess sharing between twins appeared weaker.

This clonotype has at least ten counts. The antigen remains unidentified. TCRdb recomputed calls from the 5' RACE reads with MiXCR, one row per CDR3 protein. Among a few hundred thousand distinct CDR3 sequences, nearly 15% were seen once, and the ten largest hold roughly 0.46%. Separately, the same data were catalogued under a study of yellow fever vaccine responses in identical twins.

The sequence came from a woman aged 18-35 years in good health. Sequencing was done on a sample of CD4+ T cells sorted from blood.

The CDR3 DNA is TGCGCCAGCAGCACAGACACGAAGACCCAGTACTTC. Protein: CASSTDTKTQYF. This chain uses TRBV5-1 with TRBJ2-5; D not resolved. Germline V gives CDR1 SGHRS, CDR2 YFSETQ. This CDR3 is built from 12 residues. V lost 4 bases, J lost 6 bases, and 10 bases lay in between. The full variable domain, rest sourced from reference TRBV5-1 and TRBJ2-5, is KAGVTQTPRYLIKTRGQQVTLSCSPISGHRSVSWYQQTPGQGLQFLFEYFSETQRNKGNFPGRFSGRQFSNSRSEMNVSTLELGDSALYLCASSTDTKTQYFGPGTRLLVL.